A selection of T cell receptor beta chains follows, all from one sample in a study of T cells in Graves' hyperthyroidism and ophthalmopathy. Each CDR3 protein is one row after TCRdb ran MiXCR on the multiplex PCR reads. Seen here are 350,000 or so distinct CDR3 sequences, 15% to 20% observed once, and the top ten hold roughly 16%. Sequences were obtained from blood. The receptors come from a woman aged 40-49 years with Graves' ophthalmopathy. Both conserved end residues are part of each CDR3. D genes are given only for firm matches. Not every row has a clone size; where given, it reads once, few, many or a size class.

many TRBJ2-2 . TRBV7-3 CASSLTFGELFF TGTGCCAGCAGCTTAACATTCGGGGAGCTGTTTTTT
. TRBJ2-7 . TRBV20-1 CSAQRSAYSYEQYF TGCAGTGCCCAGAGGTCGGCTTACTCCTACGAGCAGTACTTC
many TRBJ1-1 TRBD1 TRBV30 CAWSSEYRGIRNTEAFF TGTGCCTGGAGTAGCGAGTACAGGGGGATTCGGAACACTGAAGCTTTCTTT
many TRBJ1-1 TRBD1 TRBV20-1 CSAKPGTGRNTEAFF TGCAGTGCAAAGCCAGGGACAGGGAGGAACACTGAAGCTTTCTTT
many TRBJ1-5 TRBD1 TRBV28 CASRRDSLSNQPQHF TGTGCCAGCCGCCGGGACAGCCTTAGCAATCAGCCCCAGCATTTT
many TRBJ2-7 TRBD2 TRBV19 CASSMDGTSGSYEQYF TGTGCCAGTAGTATGGACGGGACTAGCGGATCCTACGAGCAGTACTTC
many TRBJ2-5 . TRBV14 CASSQVFDSQETQYF TGTGCCAGCAGCCAAGTATTCGATAGCCAAGAGACCCAGTACTTC
many TRBJ1-3 TRBD1 TRBV12-3/TRBV12-4 CATIQGSSGNTIYF TGTGCCACAATACAGGGGTCCTCTGGAAACACCATATATTTT
many TRBJ1-2 . TRBV12-3/TRBV12-4 CASSLSNRRRYYGYTF TGTGCCAGCAGTTTATCCAACAGGAGAAGGTACTATGGCTACACCTTC
many TRBJ1-1 TRBD1 TRBV11-2 CASSLAWDREEAFF TGTGCCAGCAGCTTAGCCTGGGACAGGGAAGAAGCTTTCTTT
many TRBJ2-7 TRBD2 TRBV10-3 CAIRSGLAGGRGEQYF TGTGCCATCAGATCGGGACTAGCGGGAGGAAGGGGCGAGCAGTACTTC
. TRBJ2-5 . TRBV6-1 CASSARLRETQYF TGTGCCAGCAGTGCTCGACTGAGGGAGACCCAGTACTTC
few TRBJ1-2 . TRBV30 CAWSGGRYGYTF TGTGCCTGGAGTGGAGGGCGGTATGGCTACACCTTC
many TRBJ1-2 TRBD1 TRBV25-1 CASSLTGTGGSYGYTF TGTGCCAGCAGCCTAACGGGGACAGGGGGGTCATATGGCTACACCTTC
many TRBJ1-5 . TRBV12-3/TRBV12-4 CASSLTGTGNQPQHF TGTGCCAGCAGTTTAACAGGGACCGGCAATCAGCCCCAGCATTTT
many TRBJ1-1 . TRBV7-3 CASRRDLNTEAFF TGTGCCAGCAGGAGGGACTTGAACACTGAAGCTTTCTTT
many TRBJ1-1 TRBD1 TRBV12-3/TRBV12-4 CASSLKFGGQSILEAFF TGTGCCAGCAGTTTGAAATTCGGGGGACAGTCTATACTCGAAGCTTTCTTT
many TRBJ2-7 . TRBV19 CASSYKQDYEQYF TGTGCCAGTAGTTATAAACAGGACTACGAGCAGTACTTC
many TRBJ2-5 . TRBV6-2/TRBV6-3 CASSYRSGGVWETQYF TGTGCCAGCAGTTACAGGTCCGGGGGCGTTTGGGAGACCCAGTACTTC
many TRBJ1-1 TRBD1 TRBV5-1 CASSRGTGGITEAFF TGCGCCAGCAGCCGAGGGACAGGGGGTATCACTGAAGCTTTCTTT
many TRBJ2-2 . TRBV28 CASGLPRAPGELFF TGTGCCAGCGGTCTCCCCAGGGCTCCCGGGGAGCTGTTTTTT
many TRBJ2-5 TRBD1 TRBV28 CASSNGQGATETQYF TGTGCCAGCAGTAACGGACAGGGGGCTACAGAGACCCAGTACTTC
. TRBJ2-6 TRBD2 TRBV20-1 CSAHSRGERSSGANVLTF TGCAGTGCACACAGCCGGGGGGAGCGGAGCTCTGGGGCCAACGTCCTGACTTTC
many TRBJ2-7 TRBD1 TRBV6-1 CASSVAPGTGSVEQYF TGTGCCAGCAGTGTCGCCCCCGGGACAGGGTCCGTCGAGCAGTACTTC
many TRBJ1-3 . TRBV27 CASSLRGTGNTIYF TGTGCCAGCAGTTTAAGGGGGACCGGAAACACCATATATTTT
many TRBJ2-5 TRBD1 TRBV5-1 CASRESTGLETQYF TGCGCCAGCCGCGAGTCGACAGGGCTAGAGACCCAGTACTTC
many TRBJ2-2 . TRBV20-1 CSASRNTGELFF TGCAGTGCTAGTAGAAACACCGGGGAGCTGTTTTTT
many TRBJ1-1 . TRBV5-1 CASSPEGVNTEAFF TGCGCCAGCAGCCCCGAGGGGGTGAACACTGAAGCTTTCTTT
many TRBJ2-7 . TRBV28 CASSFGAGDTYEQYF TGTGCCAGCAGTTTCGGGGCAGGGGACACCTACGAGCAGTACTTC
many TRBJ2-5 . TRBV15 CATSRGLDRDQETQYF TGTGCCACCAGCAGGGGACTAGACAGGGACCAAGAGACCCAGTACTTC
. TRBJ2-7 TRBD1 TRBV7-9 CASSLVGTGTYEQYF TGTGCCAGCAGCTTAGTGGGGACAGGTACCTACGAGCAGTACTTC
many TRBJ2-5 . TRBV5-1 CASSSRAGRETQYF TGCGCCAGCAGCTCTCGGGCAGGGCGGGAGACCCAGTACTTC
. TRBJ1-6 . TRBV15 CATSRAGGGGSPLHF TGTGCCACCAGCAGGGCAGGCGGTGGCGGGTCACCCCTCCACTTT
many TRBJ2-5 TRBD1 TRBV9 CASSGGQGEETQYF TGTGCCAGCAGCGGAGGACAGGGGGAAGAGACCCAGTACTTC
many TRBJ1-1 . TRBV28 CASILGRVGEAFF TGTGCCAGCATCCTGGGCAGGGTTGGTGAAGCTTTCTTT
many TRBJ1-2 . TRBV29-1 CSVDPATNYGYTF TGCAGCGTTGATCCAGCTACTAACTATGGCTACACCTTC
few TRBJ2-3 TRBD1 TRBV9 CASSPVDRDTQYF TGTGCCAGCAGCCCCGTGGACAGGGATACTCAGTATTTT
once TRBJ2-4 . TRBV28 CASSPLTDLAKNIQYF TGTGCCAGCAGTCCTCTGACAGATCTAGCCAAAAACATTCAGTACTTC
many TRBJ1-5 TRBD1 TRBV25-1 CASRGQGFGQPQHF TGTGCCAGCAGGGGACAGGGATTTGGTCAGCCCCAGCATTTT
many TRBJ1-1 . TRBV6-5 CASSYLPSKNTEAFF TGTGCCAGCAGTTACTTGCCTTCCAAGAACACTGAAGCTTTCTTT
. TRBJ2-5 TRBD2 TRBV15 CATSRDGLAGGTQETQYF TGTGCCACCAGCAGAGACGGACTAGCGGGAGGGACCCAAGAGACCCAGTACTTC
many TRBJ2-5 . TRBV28 CASSFLVKEGETQYF TGTGCCAGCAGTTTTTTAGTGAAAGAAGGAGAGACCCAGTACTTC
many TRBJ1-3 . TRBV15 CATSPRNTIYF TGTGCCACCAGCCCCCGAAACACCATATATTTT
. TRBJ2-2 TRBD1 TRBV5-1 CASSLPGTVANTGELFF TGCGCCAGCAGCTTGCCCGGGACAGTCGCGAACACCGGGGAGCTGTTTTTT
. TRBJ2-7 . TRBV6-5 CASSYAFGTQSYEQYF TGTGCCAGCAGTTACGCCTTTGGGACACAGTCCTACGAGCAGTACTTC
once TRBJ2-5 . TRBV20-1 CSAKAVARETQYF TGCAGTGCTAAGGCGGTAGCACGAGAGACCCAGTACTTC
many TRBJ1-1 . TRBV5-1 CASSLDRVRGTEAFF TGCGCCAGCAGCTTGGACAGGGTTCGTGGAACTGAAGCTTTCTTT
many TRBJ2-7 TRBD1 TRBV3-1 CASSRGGTAQYF TGTGCCAGCAGCCGAGGTGGGACAGCGCAGTACTTC
. TRBJ1-3 . TRBV9 CASSVTGDSGNTIYF TGTGCCAGCAGCGTTACAGGAGACTCTGGAAACACCATATATTTT
many TRBJ2-7 TRBD2 TRBV6-2/TRBV6-3 CASSLIGLASEQYF TGTGCCAGCAGTTTGATTGGACTAGCTAGCGAGCAGTACTTC
many TRBJ1-3 . TRBV6-5 CASSLGGNSGNTIYF TGTGCCAGCAGTTTGGGGGGGAACTCTGGAAACACCATATATTTT
. TRBJ2-7 . TRBV28 CASAALGSYHYEQYF TGTGCCAGCGCGGCGTTGGGCAGCTACCACTACGAGCAGTACTTC